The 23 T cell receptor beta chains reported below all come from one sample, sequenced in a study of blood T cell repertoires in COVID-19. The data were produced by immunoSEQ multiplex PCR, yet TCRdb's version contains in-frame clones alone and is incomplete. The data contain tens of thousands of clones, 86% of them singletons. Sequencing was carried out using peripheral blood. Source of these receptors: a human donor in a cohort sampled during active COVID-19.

As DNA, the CDR3 is TGCAGCGCTGGGACAGGGCCCTATGGCTACACCTTC. Translated: CSAGTGPYGYTF. The chain is built from TRBV29-1 and TRBJ1-2; 9 nucleotides line up with TRBD1. The CDR3 is made up of 12 amino acids. V lost 7 bases and J lost 4; bases outside the gene matches: 4. CDR1 is SQVTM, CDR2 ANQGSEA, per germline.

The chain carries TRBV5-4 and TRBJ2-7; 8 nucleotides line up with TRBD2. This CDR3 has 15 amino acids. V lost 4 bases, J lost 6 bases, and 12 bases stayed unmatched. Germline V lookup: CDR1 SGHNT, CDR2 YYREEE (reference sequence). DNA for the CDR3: TGTGCCAGCAGCCTCCTGAGAGCGGGAGTCGGCGAGCAGTACTTC. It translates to CASSLLRAGVGEQYF. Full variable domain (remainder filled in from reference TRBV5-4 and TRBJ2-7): ETGVTQSPTHLIKTRGQQVTLRCSSQSGHNTVSWYQQALGQGPQFIFQYYREEENGRGNFPPRFSGLQFPNYSSELNVNALELDDSALYLCASSLLRAGVGEQYFGPGTRLTVT.

Written as DNA, the CDR3 is TGTGCCAGCAGCGAGGGAGGGACAGGGAATGAAAAACTGTTTTTT. It encodes CASSEGGTGNEKLFF. The genes are TRBV9 and TRBJ1-4, with TRBD1 matching 9 bases. Germline CDR1 SGDLS, CDR2 YYNGEE. V shed 3 bases and J 5 bases; nucleotides not matched to a gene: 5. The CDR3 length is 15 residues.

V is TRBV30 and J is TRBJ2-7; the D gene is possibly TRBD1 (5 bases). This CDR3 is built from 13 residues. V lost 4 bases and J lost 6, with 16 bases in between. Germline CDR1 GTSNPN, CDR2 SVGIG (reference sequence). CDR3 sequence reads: CAWTKVWQGEQYF. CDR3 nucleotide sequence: TGTGCCTGGACTAAAGTGTGGCAGGGCGAGCAGTACTTC.

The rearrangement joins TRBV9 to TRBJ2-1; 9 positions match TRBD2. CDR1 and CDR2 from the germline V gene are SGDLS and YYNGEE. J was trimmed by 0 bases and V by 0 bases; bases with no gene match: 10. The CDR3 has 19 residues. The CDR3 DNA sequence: TGTGCCAGCAGCGTAGGACTAGCGGTCCATAAGAGCTCCTACAATGAGCAGTTCTTC. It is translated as CASSVGLAVHKSSYNEQFF.

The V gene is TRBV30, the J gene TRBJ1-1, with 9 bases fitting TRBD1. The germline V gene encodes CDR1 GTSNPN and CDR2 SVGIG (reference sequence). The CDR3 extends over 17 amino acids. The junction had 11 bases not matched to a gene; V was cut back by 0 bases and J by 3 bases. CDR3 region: CAWSVRVGTGKDTEAFF. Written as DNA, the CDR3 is TGTGCCTGGAGTGTACGTGTCGGGACAGGGAAGGACACTGAAGCTTTCTTT.

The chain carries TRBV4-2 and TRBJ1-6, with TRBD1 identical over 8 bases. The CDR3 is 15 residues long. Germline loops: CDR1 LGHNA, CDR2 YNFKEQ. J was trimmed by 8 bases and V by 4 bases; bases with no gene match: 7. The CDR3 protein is CASSPEDREYSPLHF. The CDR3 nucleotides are TGTGCCAGCAGCCCGGAGGACAGGGAGTATTCACCCCTCCACTTT.

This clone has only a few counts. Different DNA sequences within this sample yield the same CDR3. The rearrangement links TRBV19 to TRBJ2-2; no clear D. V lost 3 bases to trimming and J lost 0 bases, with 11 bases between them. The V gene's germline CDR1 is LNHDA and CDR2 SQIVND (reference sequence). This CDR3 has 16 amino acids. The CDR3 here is CASSILGSANTGELFF. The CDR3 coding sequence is TGTGCCAGTAGTATTCTCGGGTCAGCGAACACCGGGGAGCTGTTTTTT.

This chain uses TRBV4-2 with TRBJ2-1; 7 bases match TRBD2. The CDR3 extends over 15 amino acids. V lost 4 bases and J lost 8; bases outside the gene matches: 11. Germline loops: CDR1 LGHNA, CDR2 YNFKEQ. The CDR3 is CASSPLGGRGDEQFF. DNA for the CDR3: TGTGCCAGCAGCCCACTCGGCGGGAGAGGCGATGAGCAGTTCTTC.

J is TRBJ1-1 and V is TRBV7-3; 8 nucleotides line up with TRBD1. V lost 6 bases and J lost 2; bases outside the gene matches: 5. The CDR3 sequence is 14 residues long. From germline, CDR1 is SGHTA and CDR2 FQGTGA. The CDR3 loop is CASSPGGSNTEAFF. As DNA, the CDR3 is TGTGCCAGCAGTCCAGGGGGCTCCAACACTGAAGCTTTCTTT.

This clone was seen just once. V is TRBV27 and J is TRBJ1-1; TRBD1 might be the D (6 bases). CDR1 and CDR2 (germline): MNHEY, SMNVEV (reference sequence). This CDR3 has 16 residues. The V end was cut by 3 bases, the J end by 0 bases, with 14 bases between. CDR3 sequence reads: CASSFYRVSMNTEAFF. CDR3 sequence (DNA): TGTGCCAGCAGTTTTTACAGGGTTAGTATGAACACTGAAGCTTTCTTT.

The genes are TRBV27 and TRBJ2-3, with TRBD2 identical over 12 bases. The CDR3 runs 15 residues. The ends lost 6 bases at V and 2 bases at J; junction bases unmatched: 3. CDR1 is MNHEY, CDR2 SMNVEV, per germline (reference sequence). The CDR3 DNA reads TGTGCCAGCAGACTAGCGGGAGGATACACAGATACGCAGTATTTT. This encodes CASRLAGGYTDTQYF.

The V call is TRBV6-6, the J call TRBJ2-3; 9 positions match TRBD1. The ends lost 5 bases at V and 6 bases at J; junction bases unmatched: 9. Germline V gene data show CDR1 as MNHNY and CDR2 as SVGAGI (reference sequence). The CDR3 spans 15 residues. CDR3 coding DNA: TGTGCCAGCAGTCCTTGGACAGGGGCCAAGGATACGCAGTATTTT. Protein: CASSPWTGAKDTQYF.

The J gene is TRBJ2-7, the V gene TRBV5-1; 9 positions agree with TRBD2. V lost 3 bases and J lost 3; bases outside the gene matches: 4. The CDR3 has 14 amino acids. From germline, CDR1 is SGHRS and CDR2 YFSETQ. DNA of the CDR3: TGCGCCAGCAGCTCTAGCGGGGCCCACTACGAGCAGTACTTC. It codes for CASSSSGAHYEQYF.

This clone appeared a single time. CDR3: CASSATSWETQYF. Here the CDR3 DNA reads TGTGCCAGCAGCGCGACTAGCTGGGAGACCCAGTACTTC. The V and J genes are TRBV7-3 and TRBJ2-5; 7 bases fit TRBD2. This CDR3 contains 13 residues. CDR1 and CDR2 (germline): SGHTA, FQGTGA. V trimming: 5 bases; J trimming: 5 bases; junction bases outside the gene matches: 5.

The DNA of the CDR3 is TGTGCCAGCAGCTTGGGGCGGAATAAGCCCCAGCATTTT. It encodes CASSLGRNKPQHF. This chain uses TRBV5-8 with TRBJ1-5; D not resolved. Germline CDR1 reads SGHTS; CDR2 reads YDEGEE. V was cut by 0 bases and J by 8 bases, with 9 bases left in between. The CDR3 length is 13 residues.

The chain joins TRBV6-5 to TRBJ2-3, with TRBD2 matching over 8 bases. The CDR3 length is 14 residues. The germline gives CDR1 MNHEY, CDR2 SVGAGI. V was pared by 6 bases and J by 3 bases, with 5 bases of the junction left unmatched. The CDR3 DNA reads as TGTGCCAGCAGAGTAGCGGGATTGACAGATACGCAGTATTTT. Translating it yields CASRVAGLTDTQYF.

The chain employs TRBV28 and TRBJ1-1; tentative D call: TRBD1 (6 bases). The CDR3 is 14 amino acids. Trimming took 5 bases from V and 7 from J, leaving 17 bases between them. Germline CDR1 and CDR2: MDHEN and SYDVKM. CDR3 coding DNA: TGTGCCAGCAGTACCCTGACAGGTGTGAGTGAAGCTTTCTTT. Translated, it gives CASSTLTGVSEAFF.

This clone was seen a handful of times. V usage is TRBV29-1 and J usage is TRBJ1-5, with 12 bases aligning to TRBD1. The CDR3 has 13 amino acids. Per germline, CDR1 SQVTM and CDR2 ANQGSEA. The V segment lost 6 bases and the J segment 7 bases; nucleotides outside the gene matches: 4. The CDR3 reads CSVGQGAEQPQHF. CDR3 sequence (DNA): TGCAGCGTGGGACAGGGGGCGGAACAGCCCCAGCATTTT.

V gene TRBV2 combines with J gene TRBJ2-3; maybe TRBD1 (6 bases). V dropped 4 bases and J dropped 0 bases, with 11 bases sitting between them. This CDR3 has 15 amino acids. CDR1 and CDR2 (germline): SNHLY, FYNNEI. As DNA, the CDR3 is TGTGCCAGCAGTGGGCCGGGACACAGCACAGATACGCAGTATTTT. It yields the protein CASSGPGHSTDTQYF.

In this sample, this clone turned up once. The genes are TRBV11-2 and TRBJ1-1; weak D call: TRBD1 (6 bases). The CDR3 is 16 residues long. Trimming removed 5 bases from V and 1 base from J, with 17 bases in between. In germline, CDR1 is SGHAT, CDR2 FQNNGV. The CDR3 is CASSPWTETPNTEAFF. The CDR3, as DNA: TGTGCCAGCAGCCCATGGACAGAGACGCCGAACACTGAAGCTTTCTTT. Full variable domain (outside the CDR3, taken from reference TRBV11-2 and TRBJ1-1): EAGVAQSPRYKIIEKRQSVAFWCNPISGHATLYWYQQILGQGPKLLIQFQNNGVVDDSQLPKDRFSAERLKGVDSTLKIQPAKLEDSAVYLCASSPWTETPNTEAFFGQGTRLTVV.

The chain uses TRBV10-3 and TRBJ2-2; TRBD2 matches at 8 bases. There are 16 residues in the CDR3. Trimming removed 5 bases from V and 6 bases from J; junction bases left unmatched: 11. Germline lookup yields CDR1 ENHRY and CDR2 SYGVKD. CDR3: CAISRLDREGSGELFF. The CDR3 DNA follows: TGTGCCATCAGTAGACTAGACCGGGAGGGCTCCGGGGAGCTGTTTTTT.

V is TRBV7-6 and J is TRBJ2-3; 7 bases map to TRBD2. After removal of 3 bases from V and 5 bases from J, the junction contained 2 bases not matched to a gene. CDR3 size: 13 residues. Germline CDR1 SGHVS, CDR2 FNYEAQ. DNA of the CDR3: TGTGCCAGCAGCTTGTGGGAGGGAGATACGCAGTATTTT. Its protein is CASSLWEGDTQYF.